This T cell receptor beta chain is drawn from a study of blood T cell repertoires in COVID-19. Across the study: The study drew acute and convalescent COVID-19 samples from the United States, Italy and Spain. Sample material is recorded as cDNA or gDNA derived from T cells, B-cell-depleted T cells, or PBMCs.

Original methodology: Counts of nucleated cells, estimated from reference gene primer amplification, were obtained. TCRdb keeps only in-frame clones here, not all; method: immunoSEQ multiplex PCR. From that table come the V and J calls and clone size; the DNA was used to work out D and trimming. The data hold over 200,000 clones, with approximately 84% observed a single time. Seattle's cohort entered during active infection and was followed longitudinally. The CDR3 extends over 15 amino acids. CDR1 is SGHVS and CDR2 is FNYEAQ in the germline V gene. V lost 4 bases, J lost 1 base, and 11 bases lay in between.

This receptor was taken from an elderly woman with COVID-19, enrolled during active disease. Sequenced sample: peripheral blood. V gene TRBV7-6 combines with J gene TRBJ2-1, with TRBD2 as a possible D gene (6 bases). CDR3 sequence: CASSSGGWSYNEQFF. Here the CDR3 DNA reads TGTGCCAGCAGCTCCGGGGGATGGTCCTACAATGAGCAGTTCTTC.